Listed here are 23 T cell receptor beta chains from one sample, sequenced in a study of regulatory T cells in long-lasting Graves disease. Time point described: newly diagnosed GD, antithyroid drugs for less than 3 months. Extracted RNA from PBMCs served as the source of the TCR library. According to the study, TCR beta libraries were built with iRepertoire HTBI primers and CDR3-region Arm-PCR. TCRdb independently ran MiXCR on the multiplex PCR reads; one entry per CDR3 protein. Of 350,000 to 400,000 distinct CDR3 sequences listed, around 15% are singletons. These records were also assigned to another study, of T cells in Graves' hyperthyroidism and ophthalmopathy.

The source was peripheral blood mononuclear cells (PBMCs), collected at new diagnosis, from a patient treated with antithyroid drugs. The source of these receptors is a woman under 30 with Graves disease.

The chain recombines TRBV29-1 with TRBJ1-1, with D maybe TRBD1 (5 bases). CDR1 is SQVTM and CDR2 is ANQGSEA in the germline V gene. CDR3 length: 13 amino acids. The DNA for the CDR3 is TGCCTAGCCGGGACGCATGTGAACACTGAAGCTTTCTTT. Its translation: CLAGTHVNTEAFF. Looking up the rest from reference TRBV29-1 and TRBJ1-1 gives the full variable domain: SAVISQKPSRDICQRGTSLTIQCQVDSQVTMMFWYRQQPGQSLTLIATANQGSEATYESGFVIDKFPISRPNLTFSTLTVSNMSPEDSSIYLCLAGTHVNTEAFFGQGTRLTVV.

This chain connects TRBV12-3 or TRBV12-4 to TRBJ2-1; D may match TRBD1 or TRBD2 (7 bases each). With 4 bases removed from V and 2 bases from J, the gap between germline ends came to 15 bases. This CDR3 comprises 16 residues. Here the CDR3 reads CASSWGGGPTYNEQFF. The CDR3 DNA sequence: TGTGCCAGCAGTTGGGGAGGGGGCCCTACCTACAATGAGCAGTTCTTC.

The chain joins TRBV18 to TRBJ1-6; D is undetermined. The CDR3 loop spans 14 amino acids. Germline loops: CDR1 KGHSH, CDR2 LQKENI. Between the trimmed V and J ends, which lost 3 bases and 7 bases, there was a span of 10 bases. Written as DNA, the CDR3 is TGTGCCAGCTCACCTTCTCCGGGAAATTCACCCCTCCACTTT. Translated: CASSPSPGNSPLHF.

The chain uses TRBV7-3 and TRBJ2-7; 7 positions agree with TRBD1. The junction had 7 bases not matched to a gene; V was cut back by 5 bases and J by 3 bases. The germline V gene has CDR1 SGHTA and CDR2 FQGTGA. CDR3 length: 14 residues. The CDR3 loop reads CASSLETGIYEQYF. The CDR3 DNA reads TGTGCCAGCAGCCTCGAGACAGGGATCTACGAGCAGTACTTC.

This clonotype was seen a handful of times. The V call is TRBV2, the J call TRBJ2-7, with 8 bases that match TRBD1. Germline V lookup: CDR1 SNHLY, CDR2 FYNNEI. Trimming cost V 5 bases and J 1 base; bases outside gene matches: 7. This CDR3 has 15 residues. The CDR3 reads CASSPAGGASYEQYF. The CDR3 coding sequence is TGTGCCAGCAGTCCGGCAGGGGGCGCTTCCTACGAGCAGTACTTC.

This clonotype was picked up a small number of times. As DNA, the CDR3 is TGTGCCAGCAGCGTAGCTAGCGGGGGGTTCAACACCGGGGAGCTGTTTTTT. This translates into CASSVASGGFNTGELFF. V usage is TRBV9 and J usage is TRBJ2-2, with 11 bases fitting TRBD2. The CDR3 has 17 residues. The germline gives CDR1 SGDLS, CDR2 YYNGEE. Trimming removed 0 bases from V and 2 bases from J; junction bases left unmatched: 3.

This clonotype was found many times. In DNA, the CDR3 is TGTGCCAGCAGCGGGGACAGGGCGTTCGGGGAGCTGTTTTTT. Residues: CASSGDRAFGELFF. The chain couples TRBV5-6 to TRBJ2-2; 9 bases line up with TRBD1. The CDR3 is 14 amino acids. Per germline, CDR1 SGHDT and CDR2 YYEEEE. J gave up 7 bases and V 4 bases, and 5 bases lay outside the gene matches.

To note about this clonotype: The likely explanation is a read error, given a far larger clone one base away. The CDR3 DNA follows: TGTGCCAGCAACCGGGACAGGGGGCAAGAGACCCAGTACTTC. Protein sequence: CASNRDRGQETQYF. V is TRBV11-2 and J is TRBJ2-5, with 11 bases matching TRBD1. The CDR3 has 14 amino acids. V lost 7 bases, J lost 2 bases, and 3 bases stayed unmatched. Germline lookup yields CDR1 SGHAT and CDR2 FQNNGV.

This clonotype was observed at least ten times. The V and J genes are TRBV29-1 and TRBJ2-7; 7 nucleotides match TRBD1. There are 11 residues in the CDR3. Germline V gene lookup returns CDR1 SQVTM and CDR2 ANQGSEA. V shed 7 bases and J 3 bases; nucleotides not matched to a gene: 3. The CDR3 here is CSAGQVYEQYF. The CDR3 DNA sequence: TGCAGCGCCGGACAGGTCTACGAGCAGTACTTC.

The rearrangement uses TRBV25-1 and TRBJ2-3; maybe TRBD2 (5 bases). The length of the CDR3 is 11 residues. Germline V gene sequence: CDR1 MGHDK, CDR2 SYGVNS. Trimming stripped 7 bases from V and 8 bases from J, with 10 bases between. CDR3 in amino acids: CASTLGVTQYF. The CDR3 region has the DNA TGTGCCAGCACCCTCGGGGTTACGCAGTATTTT.

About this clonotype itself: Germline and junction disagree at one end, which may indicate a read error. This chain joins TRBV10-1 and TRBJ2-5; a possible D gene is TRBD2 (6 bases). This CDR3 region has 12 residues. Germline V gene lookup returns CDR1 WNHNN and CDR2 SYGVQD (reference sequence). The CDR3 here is CASSEIGGEQSF. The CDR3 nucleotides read TGCGCCAGCAGTGAGATCGGAGGGGAGCAGTCCTTC.

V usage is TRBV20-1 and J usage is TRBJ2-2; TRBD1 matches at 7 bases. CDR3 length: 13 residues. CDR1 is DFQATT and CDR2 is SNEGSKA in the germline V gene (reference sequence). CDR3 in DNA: TGCAGAAGAAGACAGGGTCACACCGGGGAGCTGTTTTTT. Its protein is CRRRQGHTGELFF.

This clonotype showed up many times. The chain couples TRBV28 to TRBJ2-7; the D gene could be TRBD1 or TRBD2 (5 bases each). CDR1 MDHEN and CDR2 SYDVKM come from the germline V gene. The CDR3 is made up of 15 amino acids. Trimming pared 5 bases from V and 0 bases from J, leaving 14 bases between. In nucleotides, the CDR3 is TGTGCCAGCAGTCTCCCGGGACCGGTCTCCTACGAGCAGTACTTC. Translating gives CASSLPGPVSYEQYF.

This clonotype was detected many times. CDR3 DNA: TGTGCCAGCAGTTTGGCTAGCGGGAGGTACAATGAGCAGTTCTTC. Encoded protein: CASSLASGRYNEQFF. The J gene is TRBJ2-1, the V gene TRBV12-3 or TRBV12-4; TRBD2 matches at 11 bases. This CDR3 spans 15 amino acids. J gave up 4 bases and V 3 bases, and 2 bases lay outside the gene matches.

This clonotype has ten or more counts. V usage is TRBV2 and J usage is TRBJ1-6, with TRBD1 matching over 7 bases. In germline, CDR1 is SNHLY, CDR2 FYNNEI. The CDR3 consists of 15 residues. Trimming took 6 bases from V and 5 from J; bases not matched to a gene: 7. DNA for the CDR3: TGTGCCAGCAGGGCGAGGGGGCCTAATAATTCACCCCTCCACTTT. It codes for CASRARGPNNSPLHF. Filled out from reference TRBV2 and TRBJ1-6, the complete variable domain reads EPEVTQTPSHQVTQMGQEVILRCVPISNHLYFYWYRQILGQKVEFLVSFYNNEISEKSEIFDDQFSVERPDGSNFTLKIRSTKLEDSAMYFCASRARGPNNSPLHFGNGTRLTVT.

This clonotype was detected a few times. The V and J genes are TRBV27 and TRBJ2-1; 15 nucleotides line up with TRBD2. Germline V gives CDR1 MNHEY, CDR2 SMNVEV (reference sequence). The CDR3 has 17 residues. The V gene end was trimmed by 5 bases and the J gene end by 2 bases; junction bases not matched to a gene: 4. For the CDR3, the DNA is TGTGCCAGCAGTACGGGACTAGCGGGAGGTCCCTACAATGAGCAGTTCTTC. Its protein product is CASSTGLAGGPYNEQFF.

The CDR3 region has the DNA TGTGCCAGCAGCGTAGTAGGGGGGCAAGAGACCCAGTACTTC. Encoded protein: CASSVVGGQETQYF. The chain combines TRBV9 with TRBJ2-5; D could derive from TRBD1 or TRBD2 (6 bases each). With 0 bases removed from V and 2 bases from J, the gap between germline ends came to 8 bases. CDR3 length: 14 amino acids. The V gene's germline CDR1 is SGDLS and CDR2 YYNGEE.

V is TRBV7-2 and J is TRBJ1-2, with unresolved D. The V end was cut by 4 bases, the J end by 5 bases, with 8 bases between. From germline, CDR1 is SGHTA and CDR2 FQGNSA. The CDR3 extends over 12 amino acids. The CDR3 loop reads CASSSVGYGYTF. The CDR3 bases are TGTGCCAGCAGCTCTGTGGGATATGGCTACACCTTC.

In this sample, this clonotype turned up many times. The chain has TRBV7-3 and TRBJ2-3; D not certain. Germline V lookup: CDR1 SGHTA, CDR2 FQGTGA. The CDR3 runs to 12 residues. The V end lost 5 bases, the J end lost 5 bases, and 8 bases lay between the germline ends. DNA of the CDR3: TGTGCCAGCAGCCGCCCAGGAGATACGCAGTATTTT. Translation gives CASSRPGDTQYF.

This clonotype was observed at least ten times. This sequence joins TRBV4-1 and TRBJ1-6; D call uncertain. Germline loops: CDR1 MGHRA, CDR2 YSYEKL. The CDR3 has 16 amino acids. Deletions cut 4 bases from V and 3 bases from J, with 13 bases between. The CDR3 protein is CASSLTAAGYNSPLHF. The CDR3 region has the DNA TGCGCCAGCAGCCTCACCGCTGCGGGCTATAATTCACCCCTCCACTTT.

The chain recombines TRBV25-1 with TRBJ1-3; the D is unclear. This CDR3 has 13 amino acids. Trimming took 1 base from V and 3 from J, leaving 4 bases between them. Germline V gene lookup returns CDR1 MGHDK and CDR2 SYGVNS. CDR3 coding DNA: TGTGCCAGCAGTGAATGGGGTGGAAACACCATATATTTT. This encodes CASSEWGGNTIYF.

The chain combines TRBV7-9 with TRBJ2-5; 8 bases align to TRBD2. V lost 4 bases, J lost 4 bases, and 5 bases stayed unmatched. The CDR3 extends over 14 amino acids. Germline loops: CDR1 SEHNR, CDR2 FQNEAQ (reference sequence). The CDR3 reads CASSSGRGGETQYF. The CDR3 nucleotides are TGTGCCAGCAGCTCCGGGAGGGGAGGAGAGACCCAGTACTTC.

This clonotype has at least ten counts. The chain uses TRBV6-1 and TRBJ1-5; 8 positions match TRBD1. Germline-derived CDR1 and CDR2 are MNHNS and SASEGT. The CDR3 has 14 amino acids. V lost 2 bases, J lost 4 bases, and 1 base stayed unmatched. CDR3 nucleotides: TGTGCCAGCAGTGAAACAGGGGGGAATCAGCCCCAGCATTTT. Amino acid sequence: CASSETGGNQPQHF.